The T cell receptor (beta chain) under discussion was sequenced for a study of monozygotic twins with inflammatory bowel disease. General study results and limits: IBD patients shared fewer clonotypes with others than healthy twins, especially with disease activity.

Germline CDR1 reads SGHDT; CDR2 reads YYEEEE. The CDR3 is 14 amino acids. TCRdb re-called the 5' RACE reads; every CDR3 protein appears as one record, without DNA. The sample includes approximately 390,000 distinct CDR3 sequences. As for this clonotype: As yet, its antigen is unknown.

The rearrangement links TRBV5-6 to TRBJ1-5; absent DNA, TCRdb's TRBD1 call cannot be checked. Sequencing was carried out using blood. The sequence was obtained from a human donor with ulcerative colitis or Crohn's disease, or a healthy co-twin of an affected twin (not recorded which). The CDR3: CASSFQQGNQPQHF.